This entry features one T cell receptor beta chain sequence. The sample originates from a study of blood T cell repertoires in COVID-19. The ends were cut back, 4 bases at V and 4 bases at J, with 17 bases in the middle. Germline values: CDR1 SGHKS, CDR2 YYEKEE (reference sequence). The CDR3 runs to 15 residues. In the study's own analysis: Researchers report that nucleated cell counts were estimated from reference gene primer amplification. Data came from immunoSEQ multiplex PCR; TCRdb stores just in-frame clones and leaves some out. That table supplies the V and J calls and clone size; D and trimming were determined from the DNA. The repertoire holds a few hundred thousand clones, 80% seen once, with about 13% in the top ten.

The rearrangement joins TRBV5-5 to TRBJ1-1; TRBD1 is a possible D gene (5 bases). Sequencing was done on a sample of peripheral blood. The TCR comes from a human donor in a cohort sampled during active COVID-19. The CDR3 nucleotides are TGTGCCAGCAGCAGGGGCTGGCTGGGGGGCACTGAAGCTTTCTTT. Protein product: CASSRGWLGGTEAFF.